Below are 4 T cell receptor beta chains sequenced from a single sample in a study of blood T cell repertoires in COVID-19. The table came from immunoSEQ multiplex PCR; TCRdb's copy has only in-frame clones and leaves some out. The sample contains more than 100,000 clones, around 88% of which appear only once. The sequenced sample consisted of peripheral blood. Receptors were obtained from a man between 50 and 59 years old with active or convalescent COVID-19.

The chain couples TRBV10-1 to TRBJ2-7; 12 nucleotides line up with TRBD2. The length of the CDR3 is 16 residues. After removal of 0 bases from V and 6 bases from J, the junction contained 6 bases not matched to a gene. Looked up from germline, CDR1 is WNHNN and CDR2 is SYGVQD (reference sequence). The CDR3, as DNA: TGCGCCAGCAGTGAGTCGCTAGCGGGAGGGCCCGCCGAGCAGTACTTC. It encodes CASSESLAGGPAEQYF.

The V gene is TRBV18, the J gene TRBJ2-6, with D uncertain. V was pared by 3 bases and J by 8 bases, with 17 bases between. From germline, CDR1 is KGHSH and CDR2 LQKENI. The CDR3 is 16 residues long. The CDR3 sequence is CASSPGSPPQTNVLTF. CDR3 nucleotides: TGTGCCAGCTCACCGGGCAGCCCCCCTCAGACCAACGTCCTGACTTTC.

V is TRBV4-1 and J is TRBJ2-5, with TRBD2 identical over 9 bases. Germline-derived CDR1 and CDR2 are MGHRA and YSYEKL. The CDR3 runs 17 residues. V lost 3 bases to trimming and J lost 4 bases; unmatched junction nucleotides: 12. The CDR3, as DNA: TGCGCCAGCAGCCAGGACGGGTATAGCGGGAGCTTAGAGACCCAGTACTTC. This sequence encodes CASSQDGYSGSLETQYF.

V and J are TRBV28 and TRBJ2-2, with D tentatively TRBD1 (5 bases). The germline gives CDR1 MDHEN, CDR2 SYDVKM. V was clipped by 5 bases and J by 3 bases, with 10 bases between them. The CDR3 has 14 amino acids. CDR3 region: CASSTWGDTGELFF. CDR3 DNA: TGTGCCAGCAGTACTTGGGGCGACACCGGGGAGCTGTTTTTT. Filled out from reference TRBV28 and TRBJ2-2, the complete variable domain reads DVKVTQSSRYLVKRTGEKVFLECVQDMDHENMFWYRQDPGLGLRLIYFSYDVKMKEKGDIPEGYSVSREKKERFSLILESASTNQTSMYLCASSTWGDTGELFFGEGSRLTVL.